The 26 T cell receptor beta chains listed next were all sequenced from one sample in a study of CD8+ T cells in alopecia areata (dated by TCRdb to 2016 to 2019). The meaning of the sample's time point label: 20 to 30 weeks on oral tofacitinib. The treatment or condition label corresponds to: oral pan-JAK inhibitor, 5-10 mg twice daily. Receptors were amplified or captured by the immunoSEQ multiplex PCR assay. RNA was extracted from all samples and reverse transcribed into cDNA, which served as template for TCR sequencing. The table was pulled from immuneACCESS by TCRdb, which kept in-frame rearrangements only. Such tables lose some clones; where checked, under half of the loss comes from unresolved V genes, and the rest has no known cause. A total of 100,000 to 120,000 clones appear in this sample, 56% of them only once. The ten largest account for 3% to 4% of the sample. The sequenced sample was CD4+ T cells sorted from blood, obtained at week 24, from a patient treated with tofacitinib. These receptors came from a human donor with alopecia areata.

This chain connects TRBV7-6 to TRBJ2-1, with D possibly TRBD1 on 8 matching bases. Germline-derived CDR1 and CDR2 are SGHVS and FNYEAQ. This CDR3 comprises 14 residues. Trimming took off 2 bases at V and 8 bases at J, with 13 bases between the two ends. The CDR3 DNA follows: TGTGCCAGCAGCTTAAGGACAGGGAGGGATGAGCAGTTCTTC. Its protein product is CASSLRTGRDEQFF.

The table lists this clone with a few counts. The chain employs TRBV2 and TRBJ1-5; 8 positions agree with TRBD1. The J segment lost 2 bases and the V segment lost 6 bases, leaving 9 bases of the junction unmatched. Germline CDR1 SNHLY, CDR2 FYNNEI. This CDR3 contains 16 residues. The CDR3 DNA sequence: TGTGCCAGCAGCGGAACAGGGGGAAGGGGCAATCAGCCCCAGCATTTT. Protein sequence: CASSGTGGRGNQPQHF.

The V gene is TRBV7-8, the J gene TRBJ2-1, with 8 bases that match TRBD1. The length of the CDR3 is 15 residues. V trimming: 4 bases; J trimming: 2 bases; junction bases outside the gene matches: 4. CDR1 is SGHVS, CDR2 FQNEAQ, per germline. In DNA form, the CDR3 reads TGTGCCAGCAGCTCGTACAGGGGGGCCTACAATGAGCAGTTCTTC. It translates to CASSSYRGAYNEQFF.

The table lists this clone with a few counts. V and J are TRBV4-3 and TRBJ1-6, with 7 bases fitting TRBD1. V trimming: 0 bases; J trimming: 9 bases; junction bases outside the gene matches: 5. The CDR3 sequence is 15 residues long. Germline CDR1 and CDR2: LGHNA and YSLEER. CDR3 bases: TGCGCCAGCAGCCAAGAGGGACAGCGGGGTTCACCCCTCCACTTT. It codes for CASSQEGQRGSPLHF.

In this sample, this clone turned up a few times. The DNA of the CDR3 is TGTGCCAGCAGCTTCCCACAGAATAACTATGGCTACACCTTC. It codes for CASSFPQNNYGYTF. This chain links TRBV5-4 with TRBJ1-2; D is ambiguous. Germline CDR1 and CDR2: SGHNT and YYREEE (reference sequence). V was shortened by 2 bases and J by 1 base, with 9 bases between the two germline ends. The CDR3 extends over 14 amino acids.

This chain connects TRBV7-2 to TRBJ1-6; no clear D. Trimming shortened V by 1 base and J by 8 bases, and 6 bases separated the two germline ends. This CDR3 has 13 amino acids. CDR1 is SGHTA and CDR2 is FQGNSA in the germline V gene. Here the CDR3 reads CASSLDGHSPLHF. CDR3 in DNA: TGTGCCAGCAGCTTAGATGGACATTCACCCCTCCACTTT.

This clone was detected only a few times. The chain links TRBV7-9 to TRBJ1-2; D remains unclear. Between the trimmed V and J ends, which lost 2 bases and 2 bases, there was a span of 0 bases. CDR1 and CDR2 (germline): SEHNR, FQNEAQ (reference sequence). The CDR3 is 11 residues long. The DNA of the CDR3 is TGTGCCAGCAGCTTAAACTATGGCTACACCTTC. This encodes CASSLNYGYTF.

The V call is TRBV9, the J call TRBJ1-3; D is uncertain. V lost 2 bases and J lost 1, with 7 bases in between. Germline CDR1 and CDR2: SGDLS and YYNGEE. The CDR3 runs 14 residues. CDR3 residues: CASSVRESGNTIYF. The CDR3 region has the DNA TGTGCCAGCAGCGTGAGGGAATCTGGAAACACCATATATTTT.

This clone was seen more than once but under ten times. The rearrangement joins TRBV7-9 to TRBJ1-2, with D unclear. The germline CDR1 and CDR2 sequences are SEHNR and FQNEAQ (reference sequence). The CDR3 loop spans 12 amino acids. V was pared by 4 bases and J by 8 bases, with 11 bases between. Written as DNA, the CDR3 is TGTGCCAGCAGCTCCAGTAGGGAGGGCTACACCTTC. Translated, it gives CASSSSREGYTF.

This clone was detected only a few times. One end of the junction does not line up with germline, which may come from a read error. The V gene is TRBV5-4, the J gene TRBJ1-2, with D perhaps TRBD1 (5 bases). The CDR3 consists of 13 residues. From germline, CDR1 is SGHNT and CDR2 YYREEE (reference sequence). This CDR3 reads CASRLGRGDGYTF. CDR3 nucleotide sequence: TGTGCCAGCAGGTTGGGGAGGGGAGATGGCTACACCTTC.

This chain links TRBV12-5 with TRBJ1-1; tentative D call: TRBD1 (6 bases). Between the trimmed V and J ends, which lost 4 bases and 0 bases, there was a span of 12 bases. The CDR3 loop spans 15 amino acids. Germline V gene lookup returns CDR1 LGHNT and CDR2 FRNRAP. The CDR3 reads CASGSFYRVNTEAFF. The CDR3 region has the DNA TGTGCTAGTGGTTCCTTTTACAGGGTGAACACTGAAGCTTTCTTT. Using reference TRBV12-5 and TRBJ1-1 for the parts outside the CDR3, the full variable domain is DARVTQTPRHKVTEMGQEVTMRCQPILGHNTVFWYRQTMMQGLELLAYFRNRAPLDDSGMPKDRFSAEMPDATLATLKIQPSEPRDSAVYFCASGSFYRVNTEAFFGQGTRLTVV.

The V and J genes are TRBV10-3 and TRBJ2-3; 7 bases are shared with TRBD1. V was pared by 2 bases and J by 2 bases, with 13 bases of the junction left unmatched. Germline V gene sequence: CDR1 ENHRY, CDR2 SYGVKD. The CDR3 spans 18 residues. The CDR3 spells CAISETTFTGAFTDTQYF. DNA for the CDR3: TGTGCCATCAGTGAGACAACATTCACAGGGGCGTTCACAGATACGCAGTATTTT.

CDR3 bases: TGTGCCAGCAGTTACTCGTACGGGACAACTGGAAACACCATATATTTT. Its protein is CASSYSYGTTGNTIYF. V is TRBV6-5 and J is TRBJ1-3; D may be TRBD1 (6 bases). Germline values: CDR1 MNHEY, CDR2 SVGAGI. Between the trimmed V and J ends, which lost 0 bases and 2 bases, there was a span of 11 bases. The CDR3 is 16 amino acids.

The J gene is TRBJ1-5, the V gene TRBV6-5; D is uncertain. This CDR3 comprises 13 residues. V gave up 0 bases and J gave up 6 bases, with 6 bases separating them. CDR1 is MNHEY, CDR2 SVGAGI, per germline. CDR3 sequence reads: CASSYSAGQPQHF. The CDR3 bases are TGTGCCAGCAGTTACTCCGCGGGTCAGCCCCAGCATTTT.

The V and J genes are TRBV19 and TRBJ2-5, with a tentative D call TRBD2 (5 bases). Trimming left V 5 bases short and J 4 bases short, with 14 bases between. The CDR3 loop spans 14 amino acids. The germline gives CDR1 LNHDA, CDR2 SQIVND (reference sequence). The CDR3 sequence: CASSAGRVIETQYF. The CDR3 DNA follows: TGTGCCAGTAGTGCGGGCAGAGTGATAGAGACCCAGTACTTC.

The rearrangement joins TRBV5-1 to TRBJ2-5; TRBD2 matches at 7 bases. Germline V gene lookup returns CDR1 SGHRS and CDR2 YFSETQ. The CDR3 length is 15 residues. The V segment lost 4 bases and the J segment 2 bases; nucleotides outside the gene matches: 8. DNA of the CDR3: TGCGCCAGCAGCCGTTCGACTAGCATTCAAGAGACCCAGTACTTC. Protein sequence: CASSRSTSIQETQYF.

The genes are TRBV6-5 and TRBJ2-7; D may correspond to TRBD1 or TRBD2 (5 bases each). The ends were cut back, 4 bases at V and 3 bases at J, with 16 bases in the middle. This CDR3 has 15 residues. The germline V gene encodes CDR1 MNHEY and CDR2 SVGAGI. The CDR3 DNA reads as TGTGCCAGCAGTTCCTCAGGGACCGGGCTCTACGAGCAGTACTTC. Translating gives CASSSSGTGLYEQYF.

This chain joins TRBV5-6 and TRBJ2-5, with 8 bases aligning to TRBD1. Germline CDR1 SGHDT, CDR2 YYEEEE. The J segment lost 4 bases and the V segment lost 4 bases, leaving 6 bases of the junction unmatched. The CDR3 runs to 14 residues. The CDR3 loop reads CASSRRTGPETQYF. In DNA, the CDR3 is TGTGCCAGCAGCCGAAGGACAGGGCCAGAGACCCAGTACTTC.

The chain is built from TRBV7-9 and TRBJ2-7; the D gene is possibly TRBD1 (5 bases). CDR1 is SEHNR and CDR2 is FQNEAQ in the germline V gene (reference sequence). CDR3 length: 14 residues. V was trimmed by 3 bases and J by 1 base, leaving 10 bases between them. The CDR3 sequence: CASSFLGASYEQYF. The DNA of the CDR3 is TGTGCCAGCAGCTTTTTAGGGGCTTCCTACGAGCAGTACTTC. Drawing the rest from reference TRBV7-9 and TRBJ2-7, the complete variable domain is DTGVSQNPRHKITKRGQNVTFRCDPISEHNRLYWYRQTLGQGPEFLTYFQNEAQLEKSRLLSDRFSAERPKGSFSTLEIQRTEQGDSAMYLCASSFLGASYEQYFGPGTRLTVT.

This clone has only a few counts. The V gene is TRBV2, the J gene TRBJ1-4, with D perhaps TRBD1 (5 bases). Germline V gives CDR1 SNHLY, CDR2 FYNNEI. Trimming removed 0 bases from V and 8 bases from J, with 13 bases in between. This CDR3 is 15 amino acids long. CDR3 coding DNA: TGTGCCAGCAGTGAAGCGCAAGCAGGGAGGGAAAAACTGTTTTTT. It translates to CASSEAQAGREKLFF.

The chain combines TRBV29-1 with TRBJ2-1, with D tentatively TRBD1 (6 bases). The ends were cut back, 0 bases at V and 12 bases at J, with 18 bases in the middle. The CDR3 totals 14 residues. CDR1 is SQVTM and CDR2 is ANQGSEA in the germline V gene. The CDR3 region is CSVEEQGGAIGQFF. CDR3 coding DNA: TGCAGCGTTGAAGAACAGGGTGGTGCAATAGGGCAGTTCTTC.

This clone was detected only once. This sequence joins TRBV5-1 and TRBJ1-2; no reliable D call. V was trimmed by 4 bases and J by 7 bases, leaving 5 bases between them. CDR3 length: 10 residues. Germline V gives CDR1 SGHRS, CDR2 YFSETQ. The CDR3 sequence: CASSQLGYTF. In DNA, the CDR3 is TGCGCCAGCAGCCAACTTGGCTACACCTTC.

The rearrangement links TRBV2 to TRBJ2-5; TRBD1 aligns across 9 bases. Germline CDR1 and CDR2: SNHLY and FYNNEI. CDR3 length: 14 amino acids. The trim removed 8 bases at V and 4 bases at J, leaving 8 bases unmatched. CDR3 region: CASVLGTGRETQYF. Written as DNA, the CDR3 is TGTGCCAGCGTACTAGGGACAGGGAGAGAGACCCAGTACTTC.

There are a few counts of this clone. The genes are TRBV29-1 and TRBJ1-3, with D uncertain. The length of the CDR3 is 12 residues. CDR1 and CDR2 (germline): SQVTM, ANQGSEA. With 4 bases removed from V and 1 base from J, the gap between germline ends came to 5 bases. The CDR3 bases are TGCAGCGTTGGGGTTTCTGGAAACACCATATATTTT. Its translation is CSVGVSGNTIYF.

V is TRBV7-6 and J is TRBJ2-7; 8 bases match TRBD2. The ends lost 0 bases at V and 6 bases at J; junction bases unmatched: 7. The length of the CDR3 is 15 residues. Germline CDR1 and CDR2: SGHVS and FNYEAQ. The CDR3 nucleotides are TGTGCCAGCAGCTTAGCGCCCGCGGGGGGCGGCGAGCAGTACTTC. It is translated as CASSLAPAGGGEQYF.

The chain combines TRBV27 with TRBJ1-2; D unresolved. Trimming removed 5 bases from V and 4 bases from J, with 20 bases in between. This CDR3 is built from 16 residues. CDR1 MNHEY and CDR2 SMNVEV come from the germline V gene (reference sequence). The CDR3 is CASSPRSASYGYGYTF. The DNA for the CDR3 is TGTGCCAGCAGTCCCCGTTCGGCCTCCTATGGCTATGGCTACACCTTC.